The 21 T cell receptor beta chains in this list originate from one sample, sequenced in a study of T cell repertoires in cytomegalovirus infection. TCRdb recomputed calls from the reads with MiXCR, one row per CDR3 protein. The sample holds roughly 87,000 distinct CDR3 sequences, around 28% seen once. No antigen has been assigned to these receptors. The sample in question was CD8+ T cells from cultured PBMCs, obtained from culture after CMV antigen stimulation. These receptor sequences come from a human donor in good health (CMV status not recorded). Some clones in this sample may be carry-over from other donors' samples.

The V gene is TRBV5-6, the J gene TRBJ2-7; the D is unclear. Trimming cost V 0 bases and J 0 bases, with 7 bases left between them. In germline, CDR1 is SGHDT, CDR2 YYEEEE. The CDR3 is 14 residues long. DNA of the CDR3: TGTGCCAGCAGCTTGGCCCTGAACTCCTACGAGCAGTACTTC. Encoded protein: CASSLALNSYEQYF.

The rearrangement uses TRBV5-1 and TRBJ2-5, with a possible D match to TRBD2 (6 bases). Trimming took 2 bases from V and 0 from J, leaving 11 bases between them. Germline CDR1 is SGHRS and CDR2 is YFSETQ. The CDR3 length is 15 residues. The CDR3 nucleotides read TGCGCCAGCAGCTTATGGGGGGAGTACCAAGAGACCCAGTACTTC. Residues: CASSLWGEYQETQYF.

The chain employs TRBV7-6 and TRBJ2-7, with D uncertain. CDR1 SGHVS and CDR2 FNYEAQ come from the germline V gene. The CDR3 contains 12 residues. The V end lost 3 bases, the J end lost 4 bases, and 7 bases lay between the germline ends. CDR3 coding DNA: TGTGCCAGCAGCTTCGTCGAATACGAGCAGTACTTC. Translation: CASSFVEYEQYF.

The CDR3 is CASSWGQPNTGELFF. As DNA, the CDR3 is TGTGCCAGCAGCTGGGGACAGCCGAACACCGGGGAGCTGTTTTTT. V and J are TRBV7-3 and TRBJ2-2; 7 positions agree with TRBD1. Germline CDR1 SGHTA, CDR2 FQGTGA. V shed 4 bases and J 0 bases; nucleotides not matched to a gene: 2. This CDR3 is built from 15 residues.

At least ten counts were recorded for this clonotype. CDR3 sequence (DNA): TGTGCCAGCAGCTTTGGTGAAGGGCGAACTGAAGCTTTCTTT. The encoded protein is CASSFGEGRTEAFF. The chain has TRBV7-6 and TRBJ1-1; D is undetermined. Germline V lookup: CDR1 SGHVS, CDR2 FNYEAQ. Between the trimmed V and J ends, which lost 3 bases and 5 bases, there was a span of 13 bases. The CDR3 consists of 14 residues. Based on the CDR3 plus reference TRBV7-6 and TRBJ1-1, the full variable domain is GAGVSQSPRYKVTKRGQDVALRCDPISGHVSLYWYRQALGQGPEFLTYFNYEAQQDKSGLPNDRFSAERPEGSISTLTIQRTEQRDSAMYRCASSFGEGRTEAFFGQGTRLTVV.

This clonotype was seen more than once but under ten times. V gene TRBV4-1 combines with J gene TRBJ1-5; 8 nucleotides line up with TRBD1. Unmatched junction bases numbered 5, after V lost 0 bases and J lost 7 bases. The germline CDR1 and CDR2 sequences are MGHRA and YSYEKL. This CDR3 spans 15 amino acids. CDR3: CASSQEWQGAQPQHF. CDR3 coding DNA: TGCGCCAGCAGCCAAGAGTGGCAGGGGGCCCAGCCCCAGCATTTT.

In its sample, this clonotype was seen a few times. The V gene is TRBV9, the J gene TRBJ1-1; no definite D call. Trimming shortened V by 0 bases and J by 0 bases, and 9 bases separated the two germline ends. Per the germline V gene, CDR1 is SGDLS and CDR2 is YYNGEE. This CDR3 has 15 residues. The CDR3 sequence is CASSVDRFMNTEAFF. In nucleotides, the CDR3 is TGTGCCAGCAGCGTAGATCGCTTCATGAACACTGAAGCTTTCTTT.

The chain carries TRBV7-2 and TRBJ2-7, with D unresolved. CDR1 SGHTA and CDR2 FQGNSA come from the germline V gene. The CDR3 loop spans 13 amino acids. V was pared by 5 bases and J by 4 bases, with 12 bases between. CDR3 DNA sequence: TGTGCCAGCAGCGAGGAGTCGGCGTACGAGCAGTACTTC. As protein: CASSEESAYEQYF. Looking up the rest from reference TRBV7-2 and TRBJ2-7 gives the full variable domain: GAGVSQSPSNKVTEKGKDVELRCDPISGHTALYWYRQSLGQGLEFLIYFQGNSAPDKSGLPSDRFSAERTGGSVSTLTIQRTQQEDSAVYLCASSEESAYEQYFGPGTRLTVT.

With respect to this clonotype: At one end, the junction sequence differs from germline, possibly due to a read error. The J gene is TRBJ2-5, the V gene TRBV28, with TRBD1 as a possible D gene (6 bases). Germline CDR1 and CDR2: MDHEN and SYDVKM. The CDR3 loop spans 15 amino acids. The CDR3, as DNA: TGTACCAGCAGCTCGATGGGGACAAAGGAGGAGACCCAGTACTTC. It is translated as CTSSSMGTKEETQYF. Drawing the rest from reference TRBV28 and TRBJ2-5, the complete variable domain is DVKVTQSSRYLVKRTGEKVFLECVQDMDHENMFWYRQDPGLGLRLIYFSYDVKMKEKGDIPEGYSVSREKKERFSLILESASTNQTSMYLCTSSSMGTKEETQYFGPGTRLLVL.

The CDR3 DNA reads as TGTGCCAGCAGCCTTACAGGGAGAGATACGCAGTATTTT. It is translated as CASSLTGRDTQYF. The gene calls are TRBV12-3 or TRBV12-4 and TRBJ2-3, with D maybe TRBD1 (6 bases). The CDR3 length is 13 residues. The V gene lost 6 bases and the J gene lost 5 bases, with 12 bases spanning the gap.

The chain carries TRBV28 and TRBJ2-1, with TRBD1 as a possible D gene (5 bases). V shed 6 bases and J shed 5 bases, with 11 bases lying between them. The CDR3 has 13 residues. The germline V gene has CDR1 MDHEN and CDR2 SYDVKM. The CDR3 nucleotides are TGTGCCAGCAGCCCCAGGGTTGACAATGAGCAGTTCTTC. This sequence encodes CASSPRVDNEQFF.

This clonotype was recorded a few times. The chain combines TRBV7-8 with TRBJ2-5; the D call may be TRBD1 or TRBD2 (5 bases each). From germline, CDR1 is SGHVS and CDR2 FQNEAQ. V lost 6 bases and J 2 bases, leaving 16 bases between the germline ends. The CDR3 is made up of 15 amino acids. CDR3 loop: CASSLPWGLQETQYF. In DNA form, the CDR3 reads TGTGCCAGCAGTCTTCCCTGGGGGTTACAAGAGACCCAGTACTTC.

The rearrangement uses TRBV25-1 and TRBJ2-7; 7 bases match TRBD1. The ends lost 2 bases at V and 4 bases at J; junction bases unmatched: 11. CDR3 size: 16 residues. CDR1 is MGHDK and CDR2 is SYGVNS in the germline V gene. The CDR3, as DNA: TGTGCCAGCAGTGAACTTACGGTAGGGGGCTATTACGAGCAGTACTTC. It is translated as CASSELTVGGYYEQYF.

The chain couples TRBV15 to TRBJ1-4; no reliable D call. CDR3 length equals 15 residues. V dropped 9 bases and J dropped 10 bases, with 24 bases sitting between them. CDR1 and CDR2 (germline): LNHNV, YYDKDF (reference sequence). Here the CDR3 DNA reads TGTGCCACTAAACCCTCCAGGCTAAGGGATGGAAAACTGTTTTTT. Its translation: CATKPSRLRDGKLFF.

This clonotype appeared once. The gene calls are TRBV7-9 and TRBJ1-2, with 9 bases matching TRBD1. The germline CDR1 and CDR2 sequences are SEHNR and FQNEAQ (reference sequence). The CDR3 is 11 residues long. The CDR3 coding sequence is TGTGCAGGGACAGGGAGCTATGGCTACACCTTC. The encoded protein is CAGTGSYGYTF.

CDR3 amino acids: CASSLDPTNTGELFF. DNA of the CDR3: TGTGCCAGCAGCTTAGACCCTACGAACACCGGGGAGCTGTTTTTT. This rearrangement joins TRBV7-6 to TRBJ2-2; D gene unclear. Germline CDR1 SGHVS, CDR2 FNYEAQ. The CDR3 totals 15 residues. V lost 1 base and J 0 bases, leaving 6 bases between the germline ends.

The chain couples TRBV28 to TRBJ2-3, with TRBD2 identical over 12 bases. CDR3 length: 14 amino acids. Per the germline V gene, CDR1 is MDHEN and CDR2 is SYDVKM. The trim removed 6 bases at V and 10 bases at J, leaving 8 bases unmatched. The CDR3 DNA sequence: TGTGCCAGCAGCCTTCGGACTAGCGGGGAGTCGCAGTATTTT. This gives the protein CASSLRTSGESQYF.

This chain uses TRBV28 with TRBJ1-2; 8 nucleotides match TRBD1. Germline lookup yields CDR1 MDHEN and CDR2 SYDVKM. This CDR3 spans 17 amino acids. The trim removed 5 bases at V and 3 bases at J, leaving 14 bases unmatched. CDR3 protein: CASSTPQGARVDYGYTF. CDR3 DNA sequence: TGTGCCAGCAGTACTCCCCAGGGGGCGAGGGTAGACTATGGCTACACCTTC.

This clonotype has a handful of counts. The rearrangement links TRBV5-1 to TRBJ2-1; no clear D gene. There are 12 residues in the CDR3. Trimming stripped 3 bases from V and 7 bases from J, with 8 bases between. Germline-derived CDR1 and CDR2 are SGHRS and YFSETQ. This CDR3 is CASSSTRNEQFF. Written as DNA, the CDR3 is TGCGCCAGCAGCTCCACCCGGAATGAGCAGTTCTTC.

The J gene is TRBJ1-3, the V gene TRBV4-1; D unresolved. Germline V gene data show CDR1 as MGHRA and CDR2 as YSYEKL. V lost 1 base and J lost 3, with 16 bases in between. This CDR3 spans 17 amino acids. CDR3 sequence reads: CASSQGPRQAYGNTIYF. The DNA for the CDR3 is TGCGCCAGCAGCCAAGGCCCCCGACAAGCGTATGGAAACACCATATATTTT.

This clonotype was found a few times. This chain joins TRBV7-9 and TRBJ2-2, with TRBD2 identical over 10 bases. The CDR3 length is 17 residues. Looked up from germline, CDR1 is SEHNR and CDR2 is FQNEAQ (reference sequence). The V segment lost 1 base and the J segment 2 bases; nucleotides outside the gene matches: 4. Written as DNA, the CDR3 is TGTGCCAGCAGCTTAGGAGGGACTAGCGCTAACACCGGGGAGCTGTTTTTT. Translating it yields CASSLGGTSANTGELFF.